This entry describes one T cell receptor beta chain. This sample is drawn from a study of blood T cell repertoires in COVID-19. Study-level information: From T cells, B-cell-depleted T cells, or PBMCs came the material, which was cDNA or gDNA.

Original processing methods: Estimated nucleated cell counts came from reference gene primer amplification. Sequenced by immunoSEQ multiplex PCR; TCRdb stores in-frame clones only, minus some. V, J and clone size are those of that table, while D and trimming were read from the DNA. The sample includes 45,000 to 65,000 clones, just under 90% seen only once; the top ten take roughly 10%. J gave up 7 bases and V 5 bases, and 8 bases lay outside the gene matches. Germline V gene lookup returns CDR1 SQVTM and CDR2 ANQGSEA. This CDR3 has 14 amino acids. Sequenced sample: peripheral blood. The chain joins TRBV29-1 to TRBJ2-1, with 10 bases that match TRBD2. The clonotype comes from a man older than 75 with active or convalescent COVID-19. CDR3 residues: CSVRTSGGGNEQFF. The DNA for the CDR3 is TGCAGCGTTAGGACTAGCGGAGGGGGTAATGAGCAGTTCTTC.